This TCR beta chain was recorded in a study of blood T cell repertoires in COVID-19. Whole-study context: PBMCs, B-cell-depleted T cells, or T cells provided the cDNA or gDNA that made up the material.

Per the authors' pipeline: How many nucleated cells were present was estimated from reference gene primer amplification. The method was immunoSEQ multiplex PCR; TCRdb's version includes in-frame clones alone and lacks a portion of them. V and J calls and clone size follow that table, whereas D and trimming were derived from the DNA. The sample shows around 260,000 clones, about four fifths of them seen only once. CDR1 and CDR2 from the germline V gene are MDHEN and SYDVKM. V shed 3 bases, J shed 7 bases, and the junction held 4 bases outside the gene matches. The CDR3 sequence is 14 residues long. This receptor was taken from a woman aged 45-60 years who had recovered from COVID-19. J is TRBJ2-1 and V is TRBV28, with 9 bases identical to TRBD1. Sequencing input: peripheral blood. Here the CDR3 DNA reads TGTGCCAGCAGTTTGGGACAGGGCAGAAATGAGCAGTTCTTC. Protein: CASSLGQGRNEQFF.